This is a list of T cell receptor beta chains from one sample in a study of blood T cell repertoires in COVID-19. This table comes from immunoSEQ multiplex PCR, and its TCRdb copy is limited to in-frame clones, with some not included. The table includes over 150,000 clones, 65% to 90% detected once. The sequenced material came from peripheral blood. These TCRs come from a man in his forties or fifties with active or convalescent COVID-19. CDR3s leave out the opening cysteine and the closing phenylalanine or tryptophan.

v_gene | CDR3aa
TRBV4-2 | ASSQVAGEGGELF
TRBV7-9 | ASSPGQTAANTEAF
TRBV18 | ASSPTGGLRNTEAF
TRBV6-5 | ASCRQGGDSPLH
TRBV11-1 | ASSSDRVYNEQF
TRBV4-1 | ASSQVTSGSGTYEQY
TRBV6-6 | ASSSGTAYQY
TRBV5-1 | ASSLVSGGYNEQF
TRBV18 | ASSPPVRDRDYEQY
TRBV5-1 | ASSLEGQGTQQY
TRBV27 | ASSQEGGLGYT
TRBV7-9 | ASSSQRERTDTQY
TRBV30 | AWSLKQQETQY
TRBV7-9 | ASSSRLAGMGINEQF
TRBV19 | ASTLRQGDKNIQY
TRBV9 | ASSGTSGSGETQY
TRBV28 | ASSYPQGVHEQY
TRBV6-1 | ASSEAAGRTDTQY
TRBV28 | ASSFYSGASYNEQF
TRBV12-3/TRBV12-4 | ASSLSVNTEAF
TRBV12-3/TRBV12-4 | ASSRRENSPLH
TRBV6-6 | ASSYVTDNQPQH
TRBV30 | AWNRQGGNEKLF
TRBV7-9 | ASSLSLAGSTDTQY
TRBV6-2/TRBV6-3 | ASSGLAGDRSYEQY
TRBV7-9 | ASSVQGGNGYT
TRBV19 | ASTVGLSGNTIY